Listed below are T cell receptor beta chains from one sample, sequenced in a study of T cells in Graves' hyperthyroidism and ophthalmopathy. TCRdb re-analysed the multiplex PCR reads in MiXCR, keeping a single row per CDR3 protein. The data contain about 580,000 distinct CDR3 sequences, under 60% of them singletons. The sample consisted of peripheral blood or thyroid tissue (not recorded which). Receptor source: a woman aged 18-30 years with Graves' hyperthyroidism. CDR3s include the opening cysteine and the closing phenylalanine or tryptophan. The D gene is left open where the match is weak. The size entry is marked missing in some rows and otherwise reads once, few, many or a size class.

V gene	J gene	D gene	clone size	CDR3 protein	CDR3 DNA
TRBV7-6	TRBJ2-5	-	-	CASSPSTSGLGPGRETQYF	TGTGCCAGCAGCCCCTCGACTAGTGGTTTGGGTCCAGGGCGCGAGACCCAGTACTTC
TRBV5-1	TRBJ2-7	-	many	CASSRAPGLEIYEQYF	TGCGCCAGCAGCCGGGCCCCGGGACTCGAAATCTACGAGCAGTACTTC
TRBV20-1	TRBJ2-7	-	many	CSAINEGGDRQVSDEQYF	TGCAGTGCGATAAATGAGGGGGGAGATAGACAGGTCTCCGACGAGCAGTACTTC
TRBV20-1	TRBJ1-1	-	-	CSARPGLGSEAFF	TGCAGTGCTAGACCAGGACTAGGGAGTGAAGCTTTCTTT
TRBV7-3	TRBJ2-7	TRBD2	-	CASSLSGLAGVDEQYF	TGTGCCAGCAGCTTATCAGGACTAGCGGGAGTTGACGAGCAGTACTTC
TRBV12-3/TRBV12-4	TRBJ1-5	TRBD1	many	CASTDRDRGRNQPQHF	TGTGCCAGCACCGACCGGGACAGGGGGCGGAATCAGCCCCAGCATTTT
TRBV14	TRBJ1-6	-	once	CASSQDGRAGGTPLHF	TGTGCCAGCAGCCAAGATGGAAGAGCGGGGGGGACACCCCTCCACTTT
TRBV20-1	TRBJ2-5	TRBD2	once	CSAGGDLRETQYF	TGCAGTGCGGGAGGGGATCTTCGAGAGACCCAGTACTTC
TRBV7-8	TRBJ2-2	TRBD2	many	CASSLVSAGGGGELFF	TGTGCCAGCAGCTTAGTATCTGCGGGAGGAGGCGGGGAGCTGTTTTTT
TRBV7-2	TRBJ2-7	-	many	CASSPPGPRVEKQYF	TGTGCCAGCAGCCCGCCGGGACCCAGAGTGGAAAAGCAGTACTTC
TRBV15	TRBJ2-2	-	few	CATSREVGELFF	TGTGCCACCAGCAGAGAAGTAGGGGAGCTGTTTTTT
TRBV3-1	TRBJ2-7	-	many	CASSQLFYGPYEQYF	TGTGCCAGCAGCCAGTTGTTTTACGGTCCCTACGAGCAGTACTTC
TRBV29-1	TRBJ2-1	-	once	CSVVRKTYNEQFF	TGCAGCGTTGTTAGGAAGACCTACAATGAGCAGTTCTTC
TRBV6-1	TRBJ1-5	TRBD1	-	CASSATGERPQHF	TGTGCCAGCAGTGCAACAGGGGAGCGGCCCCAGCATTTT
TRBV7-9	TRBJ1-5	-	-	CASSPTGMLDPEPQHF	TGTGCCAGCAGCCCTACCGGGATGTTGGACCCCGAGCCCCAGCATTTT
TRBV14	TRBJ1-1	-	many	CASSPWKAMNTEAFF	TGTGCCAGCAGCCCCTGGAAAGCCATGAACACTGAAGCTTTCTTT
TRBV12-3/TRBV12-4	TRBJ2-5	-	many	CASSPDRTQETQYF	TGTGCCAGCAGCCCTGACAGAACGCAAGAGACCCAGTACTTC
TRBV7-2	TRBJ2-7	-	-	CASSEAVLRGQYF	TGTGCCAGCAGCGAAGCCGTACTACGGGGGCAGTACTTC
TRBV10-3	TRBJ2-7	-	-	CAISENELAGYF	TGTGCCATCAGTGAGAATGAGTTGGCCGGGTACTTC
TRBV20-1	TRBJ2-3	TRBD2	-	CSAPSLAERSTDTQYF	TGCAGTGCCCCGAGCCTAGCGGAGAGGTCGACAGATACGCAGTATTTT
TRBV30	TRBJ1-4	-	few	CAWMGSGDHEKLFF	TGTGCCTGGATGGGGTCGGGAGATCATGAAAAACTGTTTTTT
TRBV25-1	TRBJ2-5	TRBD1	-	CASSQDGTGVGTQYF	TGTGCCAGCAGCCAAGATGGGACAGGGGTCGGGACCCAGTACTTC
TRBV10-2	TRBJ1-2	-	-	CATKTGSANYGYTF	TGCGCCACCAAAACAGGTTCAGCTAACTATGGCTACACCTTC
TRBV24-1	TRBJ2-6	-	many	CATSVPGANVLTF	TGTGCCACCAGTGTTCCCGGGGCCAACGTCCTGACTTTC